The 22 T cell receptor beta chains listed next were all sequenced from one sample in a study of blood T cell repertoires in COVID-19. Measured with immunoSEQ multiplex PCR; TCRdb has only the in-frame clones, and not every one. This table holds 150,000 to 200,000 clones, 87% found once. The sequencing sample was made of peripheral blood. These receptors were collected from a woman under 30 who had recovered from COVID-19.

V gene TRBV11-2 combines with J gene TRBJ2-3; no firm D call. Germline assignment: CDR1 SGHAT and CDR2 FQNNGV. V lost 1 base, J lost 0 bases, and 8 bases lay in between. This CDR3 has 15 residues. This CDR3 is CASSLAGSSTDTQYF. The CDR3 DNA reads as TGTGCCAGCAGCTTAGCAGGCTCTAGCACAGATACGCAGTATTTT.

The genes are TRBV6-2 or TRBV6-3 and TRBJ1-5; D is uncertain. The V and J ends lost 2 bases and 11 bases respectively, with 13 bases between them. CDR1 is MNHEY, CDR2 SVGEGT, per germline. CDR3 length: 13 amino acids. This CDR3 is CASSYPRESAQHF. The DNA of the CDR3 is TGTGCCAGCAGTTACCCAAGAGAATCGGCCCAGCATTTT.

The chain is built from TRBV2 and TRBJ1-6; no definite D call. Germline CDR1 is SNHLY and CDR2 is FYNNEI. This CDR3 contains 13 residues. With 7 bases removed from V and 5 bases from J, the gap between germline ends came to 9 bases. The CDR3 spells CASNPPNNSPLHF. CDR3 sequence (DNA): TGTGCCAGCAACCCGCCTAATAATTCACCCCTCCACTTT.

The rearrangement uses TRBV7-2 and TRBJ2-2; D is perhaps TRBD1 (5 bases). Germline CDR1 is SGHTA and CDR2 is FQGNSA. The V gene lost 6 bases and the J gene lost 1 base, with 21 bases spanning the gap. This CDR3 contains 18 residues. The CDR3 sequence is CASRYHSSWGGNTGELFF. In nucleotides, the CDR3 is TGTGCCAGCAGATATCACTCTAGTTGGGGCGGGAACACCGGGGAGCTGTTTTTT.

The chain's CDR3 is CASSPGQGTVRTNEKLFF. CDR3 DNA sequence: TGTGCCAGCTCACCAGGACAGGGGACAGTAAGGACTAATGAAAAACTGTTTTTT. The rearrangement uses TRBV18 and TRBJ1-4; 9 bases align to TRBD1. This CDR3 region has 18 residues. With V trimmed by 2 bases and J by 2 bases, 9 bases remained unmatched. Germline V gene lookup returns CDR1 KGHSH and CDR2 LQKENI. The full variable domain, rest sourced from reference TRBV18 and TRBJ1-4, is NAGVMQNPRHLVRRRGQEARLRCSPMKGHSHVYWYRQLPEEGLKFMVYLQKENIIDESGMPKERFSAEFPKEGPSILRIQQVVRGDSAAYFCASSPGQGTVRTNEKLFFGSGTQLSVL.

The rearrangement joins TRBV5-1 to TRBJ2-2; tentatively, D is TRBD1 (6 bases). This CDR3 is built from 15 residues. The germline V gene encodes CDR1 SGHRS and CDR2 YFSETQ. V was clipped by 4 bases and J by 6 bases, with 16 bases between them. The DNA for the CDR3 is TGCGCCAGCAGCGAGATTAACTCAGGGGCCGGGGAGCTGTTTTTT. This translates into CASSEINSGAGELFF. The variable domain in full, with the rest retrieved from reference TRBV5-1 and TRBJ2-2, is KAGVTQTPRYLIKTRGQQVTLSCSPISGHRSVSWYQQTPGQGLQFLFEYFSETQRNKGNFPGRFSGRQFSNSRSEMNVSTLELGDSALYLCASSEINSGAGELFFGEGSRLTVL.

This chain uses TRBV29-1 with TRBJ2-3; 7 bases line up with TRBD2. J lost 2 bases, V lost 2 bases, and 7 bases had no gene match. The germline V gene encodes CDR1 SQVTM and CDR2 ANQGSEA. The length of the CDR3 is 15 residues. CDR3 bases: TGCAGCGTTGAACGAATTAGCGGGTTCACAGATACGCAGTATTTT. This gives the protein CSVERISGFTDTQYF.

The rearrangement links TRBV6-1 to TRBJ1-2; D ambiguous. The CDR3 runs to 15 residues. Deletions cut 2 bases from V and 0 bases from J, with 10 bases between. CDR1 MNHNS and CDR2 SASEGT come from the germline V gene. CDR3 nucleotide sequence: TGTGCCAGCAGTGAATTGGGAGAGGCTAACTATGGCTACACCTTC. It encodes CASSELGEANYGYTF.

The CDR3, as DNA: TGTGCCAGCAGCTTAGTTAGGGGGAACACTGAAGCTTTCTTT. Translation gives CASSLVRGNTEAFF. The rearrangement links TRBV7-2 to TRBJ1-1; weak D call: TRBD1 (5 bases). Trimming left V 1 base short and J 1 base short, with 7 bases between. Per germline, CDR1 SGHTA and CDR2 FQGNSA. CDR3 length: 14 residues.

The CDR3 region is CASSLRSRLAGTGELFF. DNA for the CDR3: TGTGCCAGCAGTCTGCGGTCTCGACTAGCCGGCACCGGGGAGCTGTTTTTT. The chain carries TRBV27 and TRBJ2-2, with 7 bases identical to TRBD2. CDR3 length: 17 residues. V shed 5 bases and J 4 bases; nucleotides not matched to a gene: 13. CDR1 and CDR2 (germline): MNHEY, SMNVEV (reference sequence).

V usage is TRBV7-3 and J usage is TRBJ2-3, with D maybe TRBD2 (5 bases). Trimming left V 4 bases short and J 2 bases short, with 13 bases between. The CDR3 consists of 15 residues. Per the germline V gene, CDR1 is SGHTA and CDR2 is FQGTGA. This CDR3 is CASSSDWINTDTQYF. CDR3 nucleotide sequence: TGTGCCAGCAGCTCGGACTGGATAAACACAGATACGCAGTATTTT.

The chain recombines TRBV9 with TRBJ1-1, with 8 bases that match TRBD1. Germline CDR1 SGDLS, CDR2 YYNGEE. The CDR3 contains 15 residues. The junction had 9 bases not matched to a gene; V was cut back by 4 bases and J by 4 bases. The CDR3 region has the DNA TGTGCCAGCAGCCTTGAGGGCAGGGGGCTCACTGAAGCTTTCTTT. Amino acid sequence: CASSLEGRGLTEAFF.

The sample holds one count of this clone. CDR3 protein: CASSLRSGRTDSEPQHF. CDR3 bases: TGTGCCAGCAGCCTCCGGTCGGGGCGCACGGACAGTGAGCCCCAGCATTTT. This chain connects TRBV5-5 to TRBJ1-5; D possibly corresponds to TRBD1 (6 bases). This CDR3 spans 17 amino acids. Germline V gives CDR1 SGHKS, CDR2 YYEKEE (reference sequence). The V end was cut by 4 bases, the J end by 8 bases, with 25 bases between.

The J gene is TRBJ2-7, the V gene TRBV11-2; 7 positions agree with TRBD1. The CDR3 has 15 residues. The V and J ends lost 1 base and 5 bases, in that order; junction bases with no gene match: 8. The V gene's germline CDR1 is SGHAT and CDR2 FQNNGV. For the CDR3, the DNA is TGTGCCAGCAGCTTAGGCAGGGGGAGTAGCCACGAGCAGTACTTC. This codes for CASSLGRGSSHEQYF.

In this sample, this clone turned up once. The V call is TRBV5-4, the J call TRBJ2-2; D possibly corresponds to TRBD1 (5 bases). The CDR3 runs 15 residues. The V end was cut by 6 bases, the J end by 1 base, with 13 bases between. Per germline, CDR1 SGHNT and CDR2 YYREEE (reference sequence). CDR3 region: CASTTLQGNTGELFF. The CDR3 bases are TGTGCCAGCACCACGCTCCAGGGGAACACCGGGGAGCTGTTTTTT.

The chain carries TRBV5-1 and TRBJ1-4, with 8 positions matching TRBD1. The V and J ends lost 4 bases and 1 base, in that order; junction bases with no gene match: 6. The CDR3 contains 16 residues. Germline CDR1 is SGHRS and CDR2 is YFSETQ. In DNA, the CDR3 is TGCGCCAGCAGCCGGGCAGGGGGCGAAACTAATGAAAAACTGTTTTTT. It yields the protein CASSRAGGETNEKLFF.

The V and J genes are TRBV6-5 and TRBJ2-7, with 7 bases lining up with TRBD1. CDR3 length equals 14 residues. Germline CDR1 and CDR2: MNHEY and SVGAGI. Germline trimming cut 7 bases from V and 7 bases from J; bases unmatched to any gene: 13. The DNA for the CDR3 is TGTGCCAGCACCCCTGGGGACAGAAGGAGTGAGCAGTACGTC. This gives the protein CASTPGDRRSEQYV.

This rearrangement joins TRBV11-3 to TRBJ2-1; the match to TRBD1 covers 9 bases. The germline V gene has CDR1 SGHNT and CDR2 YENEEA. This CDR3 is 15 amino acids long. Trimming removed 1 base from V and 5 bases from J; junction bases left unmatched: 3. CDR3 nucleotides: TGTGCCAGCAGCTTAGGGGGACAGGGAAACAATGAGCAGTTCTTC. It codes for CASSLGGQGNNEQFF.

The V call is TRBV6-2 or TRBV6-3, the J call TRBJ2-1, with D hard to call. Trimming removed 2 bases at V and 1 base at J, with 12 bases between. CDR1 and CDR2 (germline): MNHEY, SVGEGT. The CDR3 sequence is 16 residues long. CDR3 sequence: CASSYPSVNSYNEQFF. CDR3 DNA: TGTGCCAGCAGTTACCCAAGCGTAAATTCCTACAATGAGCAGTTCTTC.

V usage is TRBV5-8 and J usage is TRBJ1-5, with 8 positions matching TRBD1. The CDR3 totals 14 residues. V was clipped by 6 bases and J by 7 bases; unmatched bases: 9. Germline V gene data show CDR1 as SGHTS and CDR2 as YDEGEE. The CDR3 reads CASTTGGGSQPQHF. CDR3 in DNA: TGTGCCAGCACCACAGGGGGGGGGTCCCAGCCCCAGCATTTT. Full variable domain (missing parts from reference TRBV5-8 and TRBJ1-5): EAGVTQSPTHLIKTRGQQATLRCSPISGHTSVYWYQQALGLGLQFLLWYDEGEERNRGNFPPRFSGRQFPNYSSELNVNALELEDSALYLCASTTGGGSQPQHFGDGTRLSIL.

V usage is TRBV18 and J usage is TRBJ1-1, with D possibly matching TRBD1 (5 bases). There are 15 residues in the CDR3. Trimming removed 2 bases at V and 3 bases at J, with 13 bases between. Germline CDR1 reads KGHSH; CDR2 reads LQKENI. CDR3 amino acids: CASSPAGRQHTEAFF. The CDR3 coding sequence is TGTGCCAGCTCACCAGCGGGACGGCAACACACTGAAGCTTTCTTT. The whole variable domain, filled in from reference TRBV18 and TRBJ1-1, reads NAGVMQNPRHLVRRRGQEARLRCSPMKGHSHVYWYRQLPEEGLKFMVYLQKENIIDESGMPKERFSAEFPKEGPSILRIQQVVRGDSAAYFCASSPAGRQHTEAFFGQGTRLTVV.

This rearrangement joins TRBV6-2 or TRBV6-3 to TRBJ2-7; TRBD1 agrees at 8 bases. The CDR3 runs 14 residues. Germline assignment: CDR1 MNHEY and CDR2 SVGEGT. V shed 6 bases, J shed 2 bases, and the junction held 6 bases outside the gene matches. Written as DNA, the CDR3 is TGTGCCAGCAGCCGCGGACAGGGAACCTACGAGCAGTACTTC. Amino acid sequence: CASSRGQGTYEQYF.